Listed below are T cell receptor beta chains from one sample, sequenced in a study of Ad26.COV2.S vaccination and SARS-CoV-2 variants. The assay was immunoSEQ multiplex PCR, and TCRdb's table has in-frame clones only and misses some. The sample shows 300,000 to 450,000 clones, around 83% of them seen only once. The sequences come from peripheral blood, collected in a trial of Ad26.COV2.S vaccine versus placebo. These receptors were taken from a person between 18 and 65 years old who received the Ad26.COV2.S COVID-19 vaccine or a placebo. CDR3s include the opening cysteine and the closing phenylalanine or tryptophan. A D gene is named only where the DNA matches it firmly. Size is stated for part of the rows, as once, few or many counts, or as a class when the clone is expanded.

TRBJ2-2,.,.,TRBV18,TGTGCCAGCTCACCTTCCGGGAGCACCGGGGAGCTGTTTTTT,CASSPSGSTGELFF
TRBJ2-5,.,.,TRBV6-5,TGTGCCAGCAGTCCGGGGGAGCTAGGGACCCAGTACTTC,CASSPGELGTQYF
TRBJ1-1,once,.,TRBV7-2,TGTGCCAGCAGCTTAGCCGCAGTAATCACTGAAGCTTTCTTT,CASSLAAVITEAFF
TRBJ2-5,.,.,TRBV6-5,TGTGCCAGGAGGGTGGCCAGAGAGACCCAGTACTTC,CARRVARETQYF
TRBJ2-7,once,.,TRBV6-2/TRBV6-3,TGTGCCAGCAGCCCGGTGCGGTCCTACGAGCAGTACTTC,CASSPVRSYEQYF
TRBJ2-7,once,TRBD2,TRBV27,TGTGCCAGCAGTTTAGGCGGGGGAACCTACGAGCAGTACTTC,CASSLGGGTYEQYF
TRBJ2-7,.,.,TRBV19,TGTGCCAGTAGTATTGACTCCGAGCAGTACTTC,CASSIDSEQYF
TRBJ2-2,.,.,TRBV19,TGTGCCAAGAAGGGGGGCGGGGAGCTGTTTTTT,CAKKGGGELFF
TRBJ1-6,.,TRBD1,TRBV11-2,TGTGCCAGCAGTTTAACAGGGGGCTTTAGCAATTCACCCCTCCACTTT,CASSLTGGFSNSPLHF
TRBJ2-2,.,.,TRBV19,TGTGCCAGTCGTCTTGATGGAAAAGGAAGGTACGGGGAGCTGTTTTTT,CASRLDGKGRYGELFF
TRBJ2-7,.,TRBD1,TRBV18,TGTGCCAGCTCACCGGGGACAGGGGGCTGGGAGCAGTACTTC,CASSPGTGGWEQYF
TRBJ2-1,.,.,TRBV28,TGTGCCAGCAGACTTCTAGTGTTGGGTGAGCAGTTCTTC,CASRLLVLGEQFF
TRBJ1-3,.,.,TRBV9,TGTGCCAGCAGCGTAGATAGCATTGGAAACACCATATATTTT,CASSVDSIGNTIYF
TRBJ2-5,.,.,TRBV4-3,TGCGCCAGCAGCCAAGAGGGGAGGTCTGGGGAGACCCAGTACTTC,CASSQEGRSGETQYF
TRBJ2-7,few,TRBD2,TRBV28,TGTGCCAGCAGTGCCAAACTAGCGGGAGTAGCAGACTTC,CASSAKLAGVADF
TRBJ2-2,.,.,TRBV2,TGTGCCAGCAGTGAAGCGCCCAACGGGGAGCTGTTTTTT,CASSEAPNGELFF
TRBJ1-1,.,TRBD1,TRBV27,TGTGCCAGCAGTTTTAGTACGCCCAGGGGGCCCACTGAAGCTTTCTTT,CASSFSTPRGPTEAFF
TRBJ1-1,.,TRBD1,TRBV27,TGTGCCAGCAGTCTAAAGGGGGCTTTATATATGGACACTGAAGCTTTCTTT,CASSLKGALYMDTEAFF
TRBJ1-5,once,.,TRBV24-1,TGTGCCACCCAGACCTCCCCGAATCAGCCCCAGCATTTT,CATQTSPNQPQHF
TRBJ2-1,.,TRBD2,TRBV3-1/TRBV3-2,TGTGCCAGCAGTCTTCGTACTAGCGGGAGTAGGGGGTTACATGAGCAGTTCTTC,CASSLRTSGSRGLHEQFF
TRBJ2-5,few,TRBD2,TRBV2,TGTGCCAGCAGTGTGTGGATGGCGGGAGCGGGAGAGACCCAGTACTTC,CASSVWMAGAGETQYF
TRBJ2-1,.,.,TRBV7-2,TGTGCCAGCAGCTTAGCTGGTCAGATAATAGCGCCGTTCTTC,CASSLAGQIIAPFF
TRBJ2-1,.,.,TRBV5-6,TGTGCCAGCAGCTTCGCGGCCAATGAGCAGTTCTTC,CASSFAANEQFF
TRBJ2-2,few,.,TRBV5-1,TGCGCCAGCAGCTTGGTACCGGGTCCCGCCGGGGAGCTGTTTTTT,CASSLVPGPAGELFF
TRBJ1-5,.,.,TRBV11-2,TGTGCCAGCAGCTTTGGTGGAAATCAGCCCCAGCATTTT,CASSFGGNQPQHF
TRBJ1-5,.,TRBD1,TRBV27,TGTGCCAGCAGTCTGAGGGGGCTCAATCAGCCCCAGCATTTT,CASSLRGLNQPQHF
TRBJ2-5,.,TRBD1,TRBV10-3,TGTGCCTCCCAGCGGGACAGGGGGGTGGGAGAGACCCAGTACTTC,CASQRDRGVGETQYF
TRBJ1-2,.,TRBD1,TRBV29-1,TGCAGCGTTGCGGGACAGGGCCATGGCTACACCTTC,CSVAGQGHGYTF
TRBJ1-2,.,TRBD1,TRBV18,TGTGCCAGCTCACCGAATATCAGGGGGCGTATTGAAAATGGCTACACCTTC,CASSPNIRGRIENGYTF
TRBJ1-2,.,.,TRBV14,TGTGCCAGCAGCCAAGCGGTTTCCGACTATGGCTACACCTTC,CASSQAVSDYGYTF
TRBJ2-3,.,TRBD2,TRBV12-5,TGTGCTAGTGGTTTAATGGCGGGGGGGTACACAGATACGCAGTATTTT,CASGLMAGGYTDTQYF
TRBJ2-7,few,TRBD1,TRBV6-2/TRBV6-3,TGTGCCAGCAGCAACACAGGGGCCGCCTCGGGTGAGCAGTACTTC,CASSNTGAASGEQYF
TRBJ2-2,few,TRBD1,TRBV3-1/TRBV3-2,TGTGCCAGCAGCCAAAATACAGGGGGAGACACCGGGGAGCTGTTTTTT,CASSQNTGGDTGELFF
TRBJ2-2,.,.,TRBV12-5,TGTGCTAGTGGCCCGAACGGGACTTCCCTCACCGGGGAGCTGTTTTTT,CASGPNGTSLTGELFF
TRBJ2-7,.,.,TRBV15,TGTGCCACCAGCAGAGATACAGATTTATCCTACGAGCAGTACTTC,CATSRDTDLSYEQYF
TRBJ2-5,.,TRBD2,TRBV2,TGTGCCAGCAGCTTTTATAGCGGGGGAGCGTACCAAGAGACCCAGTACTTC,CASSFYSGGAYQETQYF
TRBJ1-6,.,.,TRBV4-3,TGCGCCAGCAGCCGTGATCTTCTTTCACCCCTCCACTTT,CASSRDLLSPLHF
TRBJ2-5,.,.,TRBV20-1,TGCAGTGCTATGCGGTTGGAGACCCAGTACTTC,CSAMRLETQYF
TRBJ2-5,.,.,TRBV25-1,TGTGCCAGCAGTGAACCAGGGGCAGAGACCCAGTACTTC,CASSEPGAETQYF
TRBJ2-7,many,TRBD2,TRBV7-8,TGTGCCAGCAGCTTATACGAGGGAGGGCGCCACGAGCAGTACTTC,CASSLYEGGRHEQYF
TRBJ1-4,once,TRBD1,TRBV14,TGTGCCAGCAGCCAGCGCAGGGGGGACGCAACTAATGAAAAACTGTTTTTT,CASSQRRGDATNEKLFF
TRBJ1-2,many,.,TRBV30,TGTGCCTGGAGGAAGGGTGGCTACACCTTC,CAWRKGGYTF
TRBJ1-1,.,TRBD1,TRBV5-4,TGTGCCAGCAGCTGGGGACAGACCACTGAAGCTTTCTTT,CASSWGQTTEAFF
TRBJ2-5,.,TRBD2,TRBV9,TGTGCCAGCAGCGTTTCGGGGGGACGAGAGACCCAGTACTTC,CASSVSGGRETQYF
TRBJ2-3,.,.,TRBV19,TGTGCCAGTAGTCAGAAAACAGGGGGGGGCACAGATACGCAGTATTTT,CASSQKTGGGTDTQYF
TRBJ2-7,.,.,TRBV9,TGTGCCAGCAGCAGAGGGGGCGAGCAGTACTTC,CASSRGGEQYF
TRBJ1-4,.,.,TRBV6-5,TGTGCCAGCAGGGGGAGTTATGCTAATGAAAAACTGTTTTTT,CASRGSYANEKLFF
TRBJ2-7,.,TRBD2,TRBV15,TGTGCCACCAGCAGAGATCTCGGGGGGACCTACGAGCAGTACTTC,CATSRDLGGTYEQYF
TRBJ2-7,.,.,TRBV9,TGTGCCAGCAGCGTAGTCGATTACGAGCAGTACTTC,CASSVVDYEQYF